What follows is one TCR beta chain and its context. The sample originates from a study of blood T cell repertoires in COVID-19. Per germline, CDR1 LNHDA and CDR2 SQIVND (reference sequence). Trimming stripped 8 bases from V and 5 bases from J, with 18 bases between. The CDR3 extends over 14 amino acids. Data came from immunoSEQ multiplex PCR; TCRdb stores just in-frame clones and leaves some out. There are hundreds of thousands of clones in the sample; about 87% occur only once, and 0.75% to 0.85% lies in the top ten. The chain links TRBV19 to TRBJ1-2; the D gene is possibly TRBD1 (6 bases). Specimen: peripheral blood. This sequence was found in a man aged 18 to 30 with COVID-19, enrolled during active disease. The CDR3 DNA follows: TGTGCCAGTCCGACCCCGGGACAAGCATATGGCTACACCTTC. Residues: CASPTPGQAYGYTF.